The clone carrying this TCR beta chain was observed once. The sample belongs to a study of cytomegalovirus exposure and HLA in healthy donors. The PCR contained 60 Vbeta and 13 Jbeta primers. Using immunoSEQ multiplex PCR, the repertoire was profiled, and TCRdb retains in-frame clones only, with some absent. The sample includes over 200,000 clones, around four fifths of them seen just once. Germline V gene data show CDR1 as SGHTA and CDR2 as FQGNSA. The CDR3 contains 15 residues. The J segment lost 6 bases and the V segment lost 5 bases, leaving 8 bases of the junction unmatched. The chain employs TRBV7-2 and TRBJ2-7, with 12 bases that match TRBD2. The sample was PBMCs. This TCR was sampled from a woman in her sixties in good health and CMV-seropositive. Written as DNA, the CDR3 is TGTGCCAGCAGCCCGAGACTAGCGGGAGCTCGCGAGCAGTACTTC. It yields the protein CASSPRLAGAREQYF.